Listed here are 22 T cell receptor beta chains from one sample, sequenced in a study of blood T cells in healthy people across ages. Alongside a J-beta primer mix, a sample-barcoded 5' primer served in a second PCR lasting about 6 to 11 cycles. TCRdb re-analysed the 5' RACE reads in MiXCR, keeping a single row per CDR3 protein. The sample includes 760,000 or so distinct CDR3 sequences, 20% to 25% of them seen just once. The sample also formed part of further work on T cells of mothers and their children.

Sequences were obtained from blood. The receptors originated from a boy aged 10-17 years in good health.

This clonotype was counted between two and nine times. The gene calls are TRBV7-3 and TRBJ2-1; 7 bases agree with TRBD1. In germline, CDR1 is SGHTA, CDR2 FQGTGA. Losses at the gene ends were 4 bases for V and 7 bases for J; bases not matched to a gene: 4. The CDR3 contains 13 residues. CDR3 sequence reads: CASSSRQGNEQFF. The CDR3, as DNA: TGTGCCAGCAGCTCTAGACAGGGAAATGAGCAGTTCTTC.

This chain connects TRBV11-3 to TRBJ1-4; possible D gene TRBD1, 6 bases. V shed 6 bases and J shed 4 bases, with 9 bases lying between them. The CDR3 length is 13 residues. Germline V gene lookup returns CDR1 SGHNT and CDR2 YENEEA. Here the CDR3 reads CASRDRNNEKLFF. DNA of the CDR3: TGTGCCAGCAGGGACAGAAATAATGAAAAACTGTTTTTT. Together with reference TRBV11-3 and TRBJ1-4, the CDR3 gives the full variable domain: EAGVVQSPRYKIIEKKQPVAFWCNPISGHNTLYWYLQNLGQGPELLIRYENEEAVDDSQLPKDRFSAERLKGVDSTLKIQPAELGDSAVYLCASRDRNNEKLFFGSGTQLSVL.

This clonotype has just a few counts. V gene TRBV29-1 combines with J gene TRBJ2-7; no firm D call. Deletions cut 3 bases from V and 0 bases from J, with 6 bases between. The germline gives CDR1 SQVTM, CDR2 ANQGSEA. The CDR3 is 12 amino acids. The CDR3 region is CSVDGNSYEQYF. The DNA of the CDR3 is TGCAGCGTTGATGGCAACTCCTACGAGCAGTACTTC.

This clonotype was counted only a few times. This chain's CDR3 is CASSGLPLAPRSEQYF. In DNA, the CDR3 is TGTGCCAGCAGTGGACTACCACTAGCGCCCAGAAGCGAGCAGTACTTC. The V and J genes are TRBV28 and TRBJ2-7, with 7 nucleotides matching TRBD2. V lost 5 bases, J lost 6 bases, and 16 bases stayed unmatched. CDR3 length: 16 residues. Germline V gives CDR1 MDHEN, CDR2 SYDVKM.

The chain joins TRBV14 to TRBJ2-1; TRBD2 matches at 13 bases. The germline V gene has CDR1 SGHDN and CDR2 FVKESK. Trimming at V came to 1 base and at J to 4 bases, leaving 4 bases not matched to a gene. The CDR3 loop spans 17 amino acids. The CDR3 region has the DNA TGTGCCAGCAGCCAAGTTACGACTAGCGGGGGGTACAATGAGCAGTTCTTC. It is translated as CASSQVTTSGGYNEQFF. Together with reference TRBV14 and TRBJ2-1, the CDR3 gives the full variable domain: EAGVTQFPSHSVIEKGQTVTLRCDPISGHDNLYWYRRVMGKEIKFLLHFVKESKQDESGMPNNRFLAERTGGTYSTLKVQPAELEDSGVYFCASSQVTTSGGYNEQFFGPGTRLTVL.

As DNA, the CDR3 is TGCAGTGCTAGAGAAATAAACCCGGCCTGGAGGTATGAGCAGTTCTTC. Amino acid sequence: CSAREINPAWRYEQFF. This sequence joins TRBV20-1 and TRBJ2-1; possible D gene TRBD2, 5 bases. The CDR3 consists of 16 residues. Trimming removed 0 bases from V and 8 bases from J, with 20 bases in between. CDR1 is DFQATT and CDR2 is SNEGSKA in the germline V gene (reference sequence).

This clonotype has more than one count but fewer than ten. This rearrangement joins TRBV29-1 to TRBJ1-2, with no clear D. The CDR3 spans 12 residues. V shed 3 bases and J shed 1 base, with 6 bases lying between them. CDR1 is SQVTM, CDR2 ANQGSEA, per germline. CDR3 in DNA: TGCAGCGTTGAGTCAGTTAACTATGGCTACACCTTC. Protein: CSVESVNYGYTF.

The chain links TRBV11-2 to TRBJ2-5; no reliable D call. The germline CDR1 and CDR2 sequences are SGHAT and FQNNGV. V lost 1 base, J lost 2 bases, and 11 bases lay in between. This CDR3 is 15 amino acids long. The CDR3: CASSLAGFEQETQYF. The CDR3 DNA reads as TGTGCCAGCAGCTTAGCTGGGTTTGAGCAAGAGACCCAGTACTTC.

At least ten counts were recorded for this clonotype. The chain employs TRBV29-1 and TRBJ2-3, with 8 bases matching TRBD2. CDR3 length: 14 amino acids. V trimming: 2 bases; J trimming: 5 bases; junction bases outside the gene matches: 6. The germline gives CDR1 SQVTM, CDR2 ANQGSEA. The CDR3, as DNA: TGCAGCGTTGAATCGGGACTAGGAATAGATACGCAGTATTTT. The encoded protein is CSVESGLGIDTQYF.

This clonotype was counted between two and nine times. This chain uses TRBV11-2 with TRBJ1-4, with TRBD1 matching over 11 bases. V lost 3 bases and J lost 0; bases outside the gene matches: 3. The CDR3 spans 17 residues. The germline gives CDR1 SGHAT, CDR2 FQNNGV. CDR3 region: CASSFPGQGATNEKLFF. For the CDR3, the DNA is TGTGCCAGCAGCTTCCCGGGACAGGGGGCAACTAATGAAAAACTGTTTTTT.

The CDR3, as DNA: TGTGCCAGCAGTTTCGCGGGAGGGCCCGTCGAGCAGTACTTC. Protein: CASSFAGGPVEQYF. This chain connects TRBV27 to TRBJ2-7; 9 bases are shared with TRBD2. The CDR3 sequence is 14 residues long. V shed 3 bases and J 6 bases; nucleotides not matched to a gene: 6. Per the germline V gene, CDR1 is MNHEY and CDR2 is SMNVEV (reference sequence).

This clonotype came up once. CDR3: CSARFLVRRGGEKLFF. The CDR3 bases are TGCAGTGCTAGATTTTTGGTGAGGAGGGGAGGAGAAAAACTGTTTTTT. This chain joins TRBV20-1 and TRBJ1-4; D may be TRBD1 (5 bases). CDR1 is DFQATT, CDR2 SNEGSKA, per germline (reference sequence). V lost 2 bases and J 8 bases, leaving 21 bases between the germline ends. CDR3 size: 16 residues.

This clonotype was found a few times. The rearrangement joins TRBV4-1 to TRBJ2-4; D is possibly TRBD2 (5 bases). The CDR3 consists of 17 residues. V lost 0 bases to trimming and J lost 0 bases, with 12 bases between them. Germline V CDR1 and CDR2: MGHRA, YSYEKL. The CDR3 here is CASSQDRTGLAKNIQYF. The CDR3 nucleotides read TGCGCCAGCAGCCAAGATCGGACGGGGTTAGCCAAAAACATTCAGTACTTC.

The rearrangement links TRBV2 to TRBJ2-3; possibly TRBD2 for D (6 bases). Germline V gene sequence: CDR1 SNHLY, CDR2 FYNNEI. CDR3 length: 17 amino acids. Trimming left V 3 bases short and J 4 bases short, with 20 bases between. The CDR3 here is CASSDEDSGTSPDTQYF. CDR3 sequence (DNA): TGTGCCAGCAGTGACGAGGATAGCGGAACGTCCCCAGATACGCAGTATTTT.

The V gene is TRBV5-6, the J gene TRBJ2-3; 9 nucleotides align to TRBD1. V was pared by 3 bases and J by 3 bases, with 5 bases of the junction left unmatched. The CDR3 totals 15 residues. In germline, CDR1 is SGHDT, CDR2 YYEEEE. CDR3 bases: TGTGCCAGCAGCTCCCGACAGGGGGTAACAGATACGCAGTATTTT. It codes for CASSSRQGVTDTQYF.

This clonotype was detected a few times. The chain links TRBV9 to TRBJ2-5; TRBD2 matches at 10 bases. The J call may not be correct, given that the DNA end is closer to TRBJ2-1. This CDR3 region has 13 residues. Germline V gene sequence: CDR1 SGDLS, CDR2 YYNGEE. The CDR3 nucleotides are TGTGCCAGCGCTAGCGGGAGTAGCAATGAGCAGTTCTTC. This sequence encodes CASASGSSNEQFF.

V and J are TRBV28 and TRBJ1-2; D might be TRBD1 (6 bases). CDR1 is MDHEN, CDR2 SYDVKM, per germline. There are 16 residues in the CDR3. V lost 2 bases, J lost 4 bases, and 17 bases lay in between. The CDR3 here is CASSLGFGGQGYGYTF. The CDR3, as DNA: TGTGCCAGCAGTTTAGGTTTTGGGGGGCAAGGCTATGGCTACACCTTC.

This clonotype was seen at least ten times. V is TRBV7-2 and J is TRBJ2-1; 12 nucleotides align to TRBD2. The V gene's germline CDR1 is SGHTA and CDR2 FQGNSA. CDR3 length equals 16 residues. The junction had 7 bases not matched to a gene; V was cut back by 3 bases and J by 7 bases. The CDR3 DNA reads TGTGCCAGCAGCTTTCCTCTAGCGGGAGGGCCTAATGAGCAGTTCTTC. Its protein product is CASSFPLAGGPNEQFF.

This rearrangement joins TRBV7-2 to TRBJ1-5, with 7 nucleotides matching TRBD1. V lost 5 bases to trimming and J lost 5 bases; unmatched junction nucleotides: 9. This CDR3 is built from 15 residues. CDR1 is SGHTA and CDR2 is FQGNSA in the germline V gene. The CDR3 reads CASSPGQLPHQPQHF. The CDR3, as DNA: TGTGCCAGCAGCCCGGGACAGCTCCCCCATCAGCCCCAGCATTTT. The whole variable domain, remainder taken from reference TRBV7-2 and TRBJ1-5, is GAGVSQSPSNKVTEKGKDVELRCDPISGHTALYWYRQSLGQGLEFLIYFQGNSAPDKSGLPSDRFSAERTGGSVSTLTIQRTQQEDSAVYLCASSPGQLPHQPQHFGDGTRLSIL.

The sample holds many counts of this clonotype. The CDR3 here is CASSLQGAGANVLTF. The CDR3 nucleotides are TGTGCCAGCAGCCTACAGGGGGCTGGGGCCAACGTCCTGACTTTC. The rearrangement uses TRBV7-9 and TRBJ2-6; 8 bases map to TRBD1. The V gene's germline CDR1 is SEHNR and CDR2 FQNEAQ (reference sequence). There are 15 residues in the CDR3. J gave up 2 bases and V 5 bases, and 2 bases lay outside the gene matches.

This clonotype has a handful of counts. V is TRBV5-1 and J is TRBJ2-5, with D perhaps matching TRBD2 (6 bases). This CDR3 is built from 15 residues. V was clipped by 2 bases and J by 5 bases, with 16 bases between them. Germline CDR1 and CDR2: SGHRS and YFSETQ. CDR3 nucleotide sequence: TGCGCCAGCAGCTTCCAACCGGGGGAGATGGAGACCCAGTACTTC. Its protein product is CASSFQPGEMETQYF.

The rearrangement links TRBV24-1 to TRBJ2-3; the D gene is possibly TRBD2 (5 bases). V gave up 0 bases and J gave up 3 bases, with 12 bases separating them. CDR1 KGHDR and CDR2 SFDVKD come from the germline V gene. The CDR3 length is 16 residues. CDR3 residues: CATSDLRGDSTDTQYF. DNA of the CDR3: TGTGCCACCAGTGATTTGCGGGGAGATAGTACAGATACGCAGTATTTT.